The next 6 T cell receptor beta chains were all read from a single sample in a study of cytomegalovirus exposure and HLA in healthy donors. PCR was performed using 60 Vbeta and 13 Jbeta primers. The table came from immunoSEQ multiplex PCR; TCRdb's copy has only in-frame clones and leaves some out. The data show 100,000 or so clones, around 82% seen once. The sequenced sample consisted of PBMCs. Every receptor here comes from a woman between 50 and 59 years old in good health and CMV-seropositive.

This sequence joins TRBV6-6 and TRBJ1-1, with D unclear. V lost 0 bases to trimming and J lost 2 bases, with 7 bases between them. This CDR3 has 14 residues. CDR1 and CDR2 (germline): MNHNY, SVGAGI (reference sequence). The CDR3 DNA is TGTGCCAGCAGTTACTCTTCTTATAACACTGAAGCTTTCTTT. It codes for CASSYSSYNTEAFF.

V usage is TRBV4-2 and J usage is TRBJ1-2, with 8 bases matching TRBD1. CDR3 length: 15 amino acids. Germline loops: CDR1 LGHNA, CDR2 YNFKEQ. J lost 4 bases, V lost 1 base, and 5 bases had no gene match. CDR3 residues: CASSQAGGTGYGYTF. The CDR3 nucleotides read TGTGCCAGCAGCCAAGCAGGGGGCACCGGCTATGGCTACACCTTC.

The chain employs TRBV19 and TRBJ2-1, with D possibly matching TRBD1 (5 bases). The CDR3 sequence is 17 residues long. CDR1 is LNHDA, CDR2 SQIVND, per germline (reference sequence). V was clipped by 5 bases and J by 4 bases, with 21 bases between them. The CDR3 DNA reads TGTGCCAGTAGTCCAATTGGGGCAGGCAGACAATACAATGAGCAGTTCTTC. It codes for CASSPIGAGRQYNEQFF. The whole variable domain, remainder taken from reference TRBV19 and TRBJ2-1, is DGGITQSPKYLFRKEGQNVTLSCEQNLNHDAMYWYRQDPGQGLRLIYYSQIVNDFQKGDIAEGYSVSREKKESFPLTVTSAQKNPTAFYLCASSPIGAGRQYNEQFFGPGTRLTVL.

The J gene is TRBJ1-3, the V gene TRBV7-6; D uncertain. Germline V gives CDR1 SGHVS, CDR2 FNYEAQ. V was cut by 1 base and J by 0 bases, with 10 bases left in between. This CDR3 comprises 16 residues. DNA for the CDR3: TGTGCCAGCAGCTTAGGAGGTCAGAGCTCTGGAAACACCATATATTTT. This sequence encodes CASSLGGQSSGNTIYF.

This clone was seen a few times. The V call is TRBV7-3, the J call TRBJ1-1, with D uncertain. V lost 0 bases to trimming and J lost 3 bases, with 8 bases between them. The CDR3 length is 14 residues. In germline, CDR1 is SGHTA, CDR2 FQGTGA. CDR3 sequence reads: CASSLTGEYTEAFF. The DNA for the CDR3 is TGTGCCAGCAGCTTAACCGGGGAATACACTGAAGCTTTCTTT.

The V and J genes are TRBV19 and TRBJ2-2; TRBD2 agrees at 9 bases. The CDR3 is 14 amino acids. V was clipped by 6 bases and J by 6 bases; unmatched bases: 5. Per germline, CDR1 LNHDA and CDR2 SQIVND (reference sequence). The CDR3 loop reads CASRPSGVAGELFF. The CDR3 bases are TGTGCCAGTAGACCTAGCGGGGTAGCCGGGGAGCTGTTTTTT.